This TCR beta chain was retrieved from a study of blood T cell repertoires in COVID-19. Study-level background: Samples taken during acute and convalescent COVID-19 were collected in the United States, Italy and Spain. The analysed material was cDNA or gDNA that came from T cells, B-cell-depleted T cells, or PBMCs.

In the original processing: Amplified reference gene primers provided the basis for estimating nucleated cell counts. The repertoire was sequenced with immunoSEQ multiplex PCR; TCRdb's copy has only in-frame clones and lacks some. The V and J calls and the clone size are those of that table, but D and trimming were determined from the DNA. The data show around 190,000 clones, with about four fifths seen just once and 6.5% to 7% held by the top ten. The junction had 7 bases not matched to a gene; V was cut back by 6 bases and J by 0 bases. Germline assignment: CDR1 MDHEN and CDR2 SYDVKM. This CDR3 has 16 amino acids.

Sequencing was performed on peripheral blood. The receptor was derived from a man aged 70 or older with active or convalescent COVID-19. The chain has TRBV28 and TRBJ1-4, with 7 bases that match TRBD1. CDR3 sequence (DNA): TGTGCCAGCAGCGAGACGACAGGGACAACTAATGAAAAACTGTTTTTT. Residues: CASSETTGTTNEKLFF. Based on the CDR3 plus reference TRBV28 and TRBJ1-4, the full variable domain is DVKVTQSSRYLVKRTGEKVFLECVQDMDHENMFWYRQDPGLGLRLIYFSYDVKMKEKGDIPEGYSVSREKKERFSLILESASTNQTSMYLCASSETTGTTNEKLFFGSGTQLSVL.